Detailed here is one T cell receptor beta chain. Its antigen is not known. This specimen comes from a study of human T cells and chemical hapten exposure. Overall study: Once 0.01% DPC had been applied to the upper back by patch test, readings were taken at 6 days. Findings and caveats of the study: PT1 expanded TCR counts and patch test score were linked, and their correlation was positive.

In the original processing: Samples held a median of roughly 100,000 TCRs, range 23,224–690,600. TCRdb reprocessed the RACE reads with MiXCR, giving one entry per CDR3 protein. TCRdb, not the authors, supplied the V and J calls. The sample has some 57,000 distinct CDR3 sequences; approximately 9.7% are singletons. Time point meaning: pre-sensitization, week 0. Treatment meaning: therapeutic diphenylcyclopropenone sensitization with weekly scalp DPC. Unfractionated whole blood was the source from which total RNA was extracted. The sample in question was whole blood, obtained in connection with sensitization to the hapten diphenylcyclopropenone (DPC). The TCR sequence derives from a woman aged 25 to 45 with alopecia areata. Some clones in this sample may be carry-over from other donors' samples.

The CDR3, as DNA: TGTGCCAGCACCGAGGGGGCAGGGTGGCAGCCCCAGCATTTT. Encoded protein: CASTEGAGWQPQHF. The genes are TRBV6-1 and TRBJ1-5; 7 bases match TRBD1. V trimming: 7 bases; J trimming: 7 bases; junction bases outside the gene matches: 10. The CDR3 runs to 14 residues. Germline V lookup: CDR1 MNHNS, CDR2 SASEGT.